One and the same sample provided the 23 T cell receptor beta chains below, sequenced in a study of blood T cell repertoires in COVID-19. This table comes from immunoSEQ multiplex PCR, and its TCRdb copy is limited to in-frame clones, with some not included. Of 150,000 to 200,000 clones listed, nearly 80% were seen once; the top ten hold approximately 26%. Sequencing was done on a sample of peripheral blood. The receptors were gathered from an older woman with acute or convalescent COVID-19.

This clone was counted between two and nine times. The chain employs TRBV7-8 and TRBJ2-1, with 7 positions matching TRBD2. Losses at the gene ends were 5 bases for V and 8 bases for J; bases not matched to a gene: 9. The CDR3 is 14 amino acids. The germline V gene encodes CDR1 SGHVS and CDR2 FQNEAQ. The CDR3 is CASSPRTRVYEQFF. The CDR3 nucleotides are TGTGCCAGCAGCCCCCGGACTAGAGTCTATGAGCAGTTCTTC. The full variable domain, with the rest looked up from reference TRBV7-8 and TRBJ2-1, is GAGVSQSPRYKVAKRGQDVALRCDPISGHVSLFWYQQALGQGPEFLTYFQNEAQLDKSGLPSDRFFAERPEGSVSTLKIQRTQQEDSAVYLCASSPRTRVYEQFFGPGTRLTVL.

This chain connects TRBV3-1 (or the pseudogene TRBV3-2) to TRBJ2-1, with D perhaps TRBD1 (5 bases). This CDR3 comprises 13 residues. Trimming stripped 2 bases from V and 5 bases from J, with 7 bases between. CDR1 and CDR2 (germline): LGHDT, YNNKEL (reference sequence). The CDR3 region has the DNA TGTGCCAGCAGCCAAAACAGGAACAATGAGCAGTTCTTC. The encoded protein is CASSQNRNNEQFF.

This rearrangement joins TRBV7-8 to TRBJ2-5; 10 bases map to TRBD2. The V gene's germline CDR1 is SGHVS and CDR2 FQNEAQ. The CDR3 runs 17 residues. The junction had 10 bases not matched to a gene; V was cut back by 1 base and J by 5 bases. The CDR3 DNA follows: TGTGCCAGCAGCTTAGTCGTCGGGCTAGCGGGAGAGGAGACCCAGTACTTC. This translates into CASSLVVGLAGEETQYF.

The chain uses TRBV30 and TRBJ2-1; D ambiguous. Deletions cut 2 bases from V and 6 bases from J, with 14 bases between. The germline V gene has CDR1 GTSNPN and CDR2 SVGIG (reference sequence). This CDR3 is 14 amino acids long. CDR3 in amino acids: CAWSKRPESNEQFF. As DNA, the CDR3 is TGTGCCTGGAGTAAGCGACCCGAAAGCAATGAGCAGTTCTTC.

The rearrangement uses TRBV12-2 and TRBJ2-7; TRBD2 reflects the table's D call only, with no check against the DNA. TRBV12-2 corresponds to a pseudogene. CDR3 length: 14 amino acids. The CDR3 bases are TGTGCAAGTCGCTGGCTAGCGGGAGGCTACGAGCAGTACTTC. Its protein product is CASRWLAGGYEQYF.

V gene TRBV2 combines with J gene TRBJ1-1; TRBD1 is a possible D gene (5 bases). Germline CDR1 is SNHLY and CDR2 is FYNNEI. V dropped 6 bases and J dropped 1 base, with 15 bases sitting between them. The CDR3 sequence is 15 residues long. CDR3 sequence (DNA): TGTGCCAGCAGGGGCCCCCAAGGGGCGAACACTGAAGCTTTCTTT. It yields the protein CASRGPQGANTEAFF.

CDR3 in amino acids: CASSFSGTGYNEKLFF. In DNA, the CDR3 is TGTGCCAGCAGCTTTTCCGGGACAGGCTATAATGAAAAACTGTTTTTT. V is TRBV11-2 and J is TRBJ1-4, with 8 bases identical to TRBD1. The CDR3 length is 16 residues. Germline V gives CDR1 SGHAT, CDR2 FQNNGV. Trimming took 3 bases from V and 4 from J; bases not matched to a gene: 7.

This clone was seen once. The chain combines TRBV10-3 with TRBJ2-7; no firm D call. Trimming took off 3 bases at V and 7 bases at J, with 13 bases between the two ends. Germline V gene data show CDR1 as ENHRY and CDR2 as SYGVKD. The CDR3 sequence is 13 residues long. The CDR3 loop reads CAISDMVEREQYF. The CDR3 DNA follows: TGTGCCATCAGTGACATGGTGGAGAGGGAGCAGTACTTC.

The V and J genes are TRBV10-2 and TRBJ2-1; TRBD2 might be the D (5 bases). V was shortened by 6 bases and J by 8 bases, with 14 bases between the two germline ends. The CDR3 totals 13 residues. From germline, CDR1 is WSHSY and CDR2 SAAADI. CDR3 amino acids: CASSVWTGDEQFF. CDR3 sequence (DNA): TGCGCCAGCAGCGTTTGGACTGGAGATGAGCAGTTCTTC.

This clone was counted once. The rearrangement uses TRBV3-1 (or the pseudogene TRBV3-2) and TRBJ2-2; 15 nucleotides align to TRBD2. Germline loops: CDR1 LGHDT, CDR2 YNNKEL (reference sequence). Trimming cost V 0 bases and J 15 bases; bases outside gene matches: 2. The CDR3 spans 14 residues. The CDR3 region has the DNA TGTGCCAGCAGCCAAGATGGGACTAGCGGGAGGTTGTTTTTT. Translated, it gives CASSQDGTSGRLFF.

This clone was recorded once. V is TRBV5-1 and J is TRBJ2-6, with a tentative D call TRBD2 (5 bases). With 4 bases removed from V and 4 bases from J, the gap between germline ends came to 15 bases. The length of the CDR3 is 16 residues. Germline-derived CDR1 and CDR2 are SGHRS and YFSETQ. CDR3: CASSLPLVTGANVLTF. The CDR3, as DNA: TGCGCCAGCAGCCTCCCACTAGTAACCGGGGCCAACGTCCTGACTTTC.

The CDR3 region has the DNA TGTGCCAGCAGTTACTCGAGGACTTCTGGGGCCAACGTCCTGACTTTC. Residues: CASSYSRTSGANVLTF. The J gene is TRBJ2-6, the V gene TRBV6-6; a possible D gene is TRBD2 (5 bases). Trimming removed 0 bases from V and 1 base from J, with 7 bases in between. The germline V gene encodes CDR1 MNHNY and CDR2 SVGAGI (reference sequence). The CDR3 has 16 residues.

V and J are TRBV5-1 and TRBJ2-2; TRBD1 matches at 8 bases. V shed 3 bases and J 2 bases; nucleotides not matched to a gene: 3. The CDR3 loop spans 15 amino acids. CDR1 is SGHRS and CDR2 is YFSETQ in the germline V gene. CDR3 loop: CASSSGQGNTGELFF. The CDR3, as DNA: TGCGCCAGCAGCTCCGGACAGGGAAACACCGGGGAGCTGTTTTTT.

V gene TRBV20-1 combines with J gene TRBJ2-1; perhaps TRBD2 as D (6 bases). The length of the CDR3 is 11 residues. Germline V lookup: CDR1 DFQATT, CDR2 SNEGSKA (reference sequence). Trimming shortened V by 6 bases and J by 12 bases, and 15 bases separated the two germline ends. The DNA of the CDR3 is TGCAGTGCACCTCGCCAGGGAGGGCAGTTCTTC. It yields the protein CSAPRQGGQFF.

This clone was observed a handful of times. The chain recombines TRBV12-2 with TRBJ2-3; the listed D gene, TRBD2, was not tested against the DNA. TRBV12-2 is a known pseudogene. There are 21 residues in the CDR3. This CDR3 is CASRPPPIRLGGGLSTDTQYF. The DNA for the CDR3 is TGTGCAAGTCGCCCTCCACCTATAAGACTAGGAGGCGGGCTAAGCACAGATACGCAGTATTTT.

This clone was seen once. V and J are TRBV5-1 and TRBJ2-3; 11 bases are shared with TRBD2. The CDR3 extends over 16 amino acids. V lost 4 bases and J lost 2; bases outside the gene matches: 6. Germline V gene lookup returns CDR1 SGHRS and CDR2 YFSETQ. In DNA, the CDR3 is TGCGCCAGCAGCCCCGGGACTAGCGGCTACACAGATACGCAGTATTTT. Protein product: CASSPGTSGYTDTQYF.

The V and J genes are TRBV5-1 and TRBJ2-5; D is undetermined. Germline CDR1 SGHRS, CDR2 YFSETQ. Trimming stripped 3 bases from V and 3 bases from J, with 12 bases between. The CDR3 has 14 amino acids. DNA of the CDR3: TGCGCCAGCAGCTCCCCAGCGTCCGAAGAGACCCAGTACTTC. Translation gives CASSSPASEETQYF.

The chain couples TRBV12-5 to TRBJ2-7; 7 positions match TRBD2. The CDR3 has 17 amino acids. The V segment lost 0 bases and the J segment 0 bases; nucleotides outside the gene matches: 8. Germline V gene data show CDR1 as LGHNT and CDR2 as FRNRAP. The CDR3 DNA reads TGTGCTAGTGGTTTGGTACTCTCGCGGGAGACCTCCTACGAGCAGTACTTC. It codes for CASGLVLSRETSYEQYF.

This sequence joins TRBV24-1 and TRBJ1-4, with 9 bases that match TRBD1. Germline CDR1 KGHDR, CDR2 SFDVKD. Unmatched junction bases numbered 8, after V lost 4 bases and J lost 9 bases. This CDR3 has 15 residues. The DNA of the CDR3 is TGTGCCACCAGTGAGGCTGGGACAGGGCGACAAAAACTGTTTTTT. Translated, it gives CATSEAGTGRQKLFF.

The chain combines TRBV11-1 with TRBJ2-5, with D possibly matching TRBD2 (6 bases). V lost 2 bases to trimming and J lost 1 base, with 11 bases between them. Looked up from germline, CDR1 is SGHAT and CDR2 is FQDESV (reference sequence). The CDR3 is 15 amino acids. Written as DNA, the CDR3 is TGTGCCAGCAGCTTATCCGAGACTAGCCAAGAGACCCAGTACTTC. This translates into CASSLSETSQETQYF.

This sequence joins TRBV9 and TRBJ1-2; D call uncertain. The CDR3 runs to 16 residues. V was cut by 3 bases and J by 3 bases, with 18 bases left in between. Germline CDR1 reads SGDLS; CDR2 reads YYNGEE. The CDR3 is CASSALGSGWDYGYTF. CDR3 sequence (DNA): TGTGCCAGCAGCGCCCTAGGATCGGGGTGGGACTATGGCTACACCTTC.

The chain combines TRBV18 with TRBJ1-1, with TRBD1 identical over 10 bases. Germline-derived CDR1 and CDR2 are KGHSH and LQKENI. V lost 4 bases, J lost 3 bases, and 8 bases stayed unmatched. The CDR3 is made up of 16 amino acids. The CDR3 DNA is TGTGCCAGCTCACTAAGGAGACAGGGGGCGGACACTGAAGCTTTCTTT. Translation gives CASSLRRQGADTEAFF.

This chain connects TRBV5-4 to TRBJ2-5; D is undetermined. With 3 bases removed from V and 5 bases from J, the gap between germline ends came to 14 bases. Per the germline V gene, CDR1 is SGHNT and CDR2 is YYREEE (reference sequence). This CDR3 has 14 amino acids. CDR3 residues: CASSSAGSQETQYF. For the CDR3, the DNA is TGTGCCAGCAGCTCGGCCGGGTCGCAGGAGACCCAGTACTTC. Supplemented by reference TRBV5-4 and TRBJ2-5, the full variable domain reads ETGVTQSPTHLIKTRGQQVTLRCSSQSGHNTVSWYQQALGQGPQFIFQYYREEENGRGNFPPRFSGLQFPNYSSELNVNALELDDSALYLCASSSAGSQETQYFGPGTRLLVL.